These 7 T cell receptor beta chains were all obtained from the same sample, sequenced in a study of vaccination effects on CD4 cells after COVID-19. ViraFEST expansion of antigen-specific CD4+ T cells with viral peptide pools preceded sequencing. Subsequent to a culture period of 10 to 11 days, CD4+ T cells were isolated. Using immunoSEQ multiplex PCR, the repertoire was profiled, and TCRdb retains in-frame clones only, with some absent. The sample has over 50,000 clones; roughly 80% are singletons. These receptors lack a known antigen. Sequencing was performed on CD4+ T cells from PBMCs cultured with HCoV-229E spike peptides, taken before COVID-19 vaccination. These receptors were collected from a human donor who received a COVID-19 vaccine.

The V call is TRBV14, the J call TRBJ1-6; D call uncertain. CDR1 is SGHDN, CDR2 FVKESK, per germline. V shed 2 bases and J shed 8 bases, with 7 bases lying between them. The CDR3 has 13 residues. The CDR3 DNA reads TGTGCCAGCAGCCAACAGAATTATTCACCCCTCCACTTT. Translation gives CASSQQNYSPLHF.

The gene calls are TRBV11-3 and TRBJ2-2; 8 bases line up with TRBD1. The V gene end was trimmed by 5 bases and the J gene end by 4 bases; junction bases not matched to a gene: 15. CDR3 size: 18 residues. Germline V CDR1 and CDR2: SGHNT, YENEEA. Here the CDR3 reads CASSPRSQGAGSTGELFF. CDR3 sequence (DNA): TGTGCCAGCAGCCCGCGTTCGCAGGGGGCCGGTAGCACCGGGGAGCTGTTTTTT.

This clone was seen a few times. The CDR3 protein is CASSLKTGNSPLHF. In nucleotides, the CDR3 is TGTGCCAGCAGCCTTAAGACGGGGAATTCACCCCTCCACTTT. The chain joins TRBV5-4 to TRBJ1-6; D gene ambiguous. Germline lookup yields CDR1 SGHNT and CDR2 YYREEE (reference sequence). The ends were cut back, 4 bases at V and 7 bases at J, with 12 bases in the middle. CDR3 length equals 14 residues.

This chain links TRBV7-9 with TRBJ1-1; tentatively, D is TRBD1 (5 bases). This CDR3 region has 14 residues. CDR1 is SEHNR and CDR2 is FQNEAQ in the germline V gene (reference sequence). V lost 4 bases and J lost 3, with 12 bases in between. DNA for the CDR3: TGTGCCAGCAGCTCTCGGGGGGGGGACACTGAAGCTTTCTTT. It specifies CASSSRGGDTEAFF. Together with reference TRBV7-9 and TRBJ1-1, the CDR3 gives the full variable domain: DTGVSQNPRHKITKRGQNVTFRCDPISEHNRLYWYRQTLGQGPEFLTYFQNEAQLEKSRLLSDRFSAERPKGSFSTLEIQRTEQGDSAMYLCASSSRGGDTEAFFGQGTRLTVV.

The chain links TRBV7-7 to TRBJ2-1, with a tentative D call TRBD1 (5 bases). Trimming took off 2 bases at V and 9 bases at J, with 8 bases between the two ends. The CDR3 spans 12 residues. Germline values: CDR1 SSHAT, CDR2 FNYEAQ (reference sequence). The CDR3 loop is CASSLQGGEQFF. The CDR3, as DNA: TGTGCCAGCAGCTTACAGGGTGGTGAGCAGTTCTTC. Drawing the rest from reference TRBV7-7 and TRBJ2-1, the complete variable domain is GAGVSQSPRYKVTKRGQDVTLRCDPISSHATLYWYQQALGQGPEFLTYFNYEAQPDKSGLPSDRFSAERPEGSISTLTIQRTEQRDSAMYRCASSLQGGEQFFGPGTRLTVL.

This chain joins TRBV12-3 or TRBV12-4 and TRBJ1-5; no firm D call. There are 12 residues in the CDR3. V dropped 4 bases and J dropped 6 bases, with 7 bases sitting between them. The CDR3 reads CASSSIGQPQHF. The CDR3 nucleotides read TGTGCCAGCAGTTCAATCGGTCAGCCCCAGCATTTT.

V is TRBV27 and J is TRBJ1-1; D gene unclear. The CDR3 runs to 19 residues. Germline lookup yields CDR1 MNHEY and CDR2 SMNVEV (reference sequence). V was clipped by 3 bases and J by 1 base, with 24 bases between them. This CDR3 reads CASSLTQSATALQNTEAFF. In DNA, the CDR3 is TGTGCCAGCAGTTTGACTCAATCGGCGACCGCGCTTCAGAACACTGAAGCTTTCTTT.